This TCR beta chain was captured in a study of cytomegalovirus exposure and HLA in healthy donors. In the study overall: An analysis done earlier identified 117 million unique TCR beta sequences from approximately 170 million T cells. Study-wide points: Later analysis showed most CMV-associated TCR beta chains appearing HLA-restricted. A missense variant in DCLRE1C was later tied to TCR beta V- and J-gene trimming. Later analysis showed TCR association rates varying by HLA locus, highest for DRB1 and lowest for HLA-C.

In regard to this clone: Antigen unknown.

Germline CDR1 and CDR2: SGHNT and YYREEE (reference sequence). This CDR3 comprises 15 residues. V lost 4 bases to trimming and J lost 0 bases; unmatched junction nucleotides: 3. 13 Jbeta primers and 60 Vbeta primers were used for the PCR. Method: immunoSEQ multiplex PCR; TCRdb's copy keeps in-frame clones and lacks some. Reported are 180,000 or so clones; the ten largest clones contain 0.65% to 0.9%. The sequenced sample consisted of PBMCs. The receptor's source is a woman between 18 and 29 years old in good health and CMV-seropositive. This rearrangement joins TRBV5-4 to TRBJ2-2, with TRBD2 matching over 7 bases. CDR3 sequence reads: CASSPAGANTGELFF. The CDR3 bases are TGTGCCAGCAGCCCTGCGGGGGCGAACACCGGGGAGCTGTTTTTT.